This TCR beta chain is drawn from a study of TIL therapy for anti-PD-1-resistant metastatic lung cancer. Study outcomes and limitations: Many TIL product clones were absent from baseline tumor, suggesting clonal contraction. Compared with baseline intratumoral T cells, expanded TIL cultures were more clonal and less diverse (roughly 6% vs 31%).

Remarks on this clone: Antigen specificity is unknown.

Trimming cost V 2 bases and J 8 bases, with 4 bases left between them. The CDR3 has 11 residues. This was the immunoSEQ v3 assay. Libraries were sequenced to 1.5 million to 2 million read pairs (survey) or about 5-6.5 million (deep). The method was immunoSEQ multiplex PCR; TCRdb's version includes in-frame clones alone and lacks a portion of them. The data show approximately 97,000 clones, 65% seen once. Time point denoted: pre-treatment sample, taken before nivolumab and TIL therapy. The tumor samples were excised metastases, mostly pleural nodules or supraclavicular lymph nodes. The TCR was taken from a person aged 25 to 85 with non-small cell lung cancer. The specimen comprised tumor tissue, sampled at baseline. The chain joins TRBV12-3 or TRBV12-4 to TRBJ2-1; no clear D. The CDR3 region is CASSLIYEQFF. The CDR3 nucleotides are TGTGCCAGCAGTTTAATTTATGAGCAGTTCTTC.